The 27 T cell receptor beta chains below were found in one sample sequenced in a study of blood T cell repertoires in COVID-19. Some clones are missing from TCRdb's copy, which holds only in-frame ones; the method was immunoSEQ multiplex PCR. The sample consists of 190,000 or so clones, around nine tenths of them appearing once. The sequenced sample consisted of peripheral blood. These receptors all stem from a woman younger than 30 who had recovered from COVID-19.

The chain combines TRBV6-5 with TRBJ1-1; TRBD1 aligns across 10 bases. This CDR3 region has 13 residues. CDR1 MNHEY and CDR2 SVGAGI come from the germline V gene. The ends lost 6 bases at V and 11 bases at J; junction bases unmatched: 9. CDR3 in amino acids: CASSTGQGRWAFF. The DNA for the CDR3 is TGTGCCAGCAGCACGGGACAGGGGAGATGGGCTTTCTTT.

J is TRBJ2-1 and V is TRBV7-9; TRBD1 agrees at 12 bases. Losses at the gene ends were 5 bases for V and 2 bases for J; bases not matched to a gene: 4. The CDR3 consists of 16 residues. Germline CDR1 reads SEHNR; CDR2 reads FQNEAQ (reference sequence). The CDR3 reads CASSPRDRGPYNEQFF. In DNA form, the CDR3 reads TGTGCCAGCAGCCCGAGGGACAGGGGGCCCTACAATGAGCAGTTCTTC.

The chain is built from TRBV5-4 and TRBJ2-1, with TRBD2 identical over 10 bases. CDR3 length: 15 residues. V was clipped by 4 bases and J by 8 bases; unmatched bases: 9. Germline V CDR1 and CDR2: SGHNT, YYREEE (reference sequence). The CDR3 sequence: CASSPSSGRSHEQFF. The CDR3, as DNA: TGTGCCAGCAGCCCCTCTAGCGGGAGAAGTCATGAGCAGTTCTTC. Together with reference TRBV5-4 and TRBJ2-1, the CDR3 gives the full variable domain: ETGVTQSPTHLIKTRGQQVTLRCSSQSGHNTVSWYQQALGQGPQFIFQYYREEENGRGNFPPRFSGLQFPNYSSELNVNALELDDSALYLCASSPSSGRSHEQFFGPGTRLTVL.

The V gene is TRBV5-1, the J gene TRBJ2-5; tentative D call: TRBD1 (6 bases). Germline V gene lookup returns CDR1 SGHRS and CDR2 YFSETQ. Trimming stripped 5 bases from V and 4 bases from J, with 15 bases between. The CDR3 has 14 amino acids. Written as DNA, the CDR3 is TGCGCCAGCAGTCCCGGTAGACAGGCAGAGACCCAGTACTTC. This codes for CASSPGRQAETQYF.

This clone has more than one count but fewer than ten. This sequence joins TRBV21-1 and TRBJ2-7; TRBD2 was called by the table and not checked on the DNA. TRBV21-1 is a listed pseudogene. This CDR3 spans 14 amino acids. The CDR3 loop reads CASSKGPVSYEQYV. CDR3 DNA: TGTGCCAGCAGCAAAGGTCCCGTCTCCTACGAGCAGTACGTC.

The J gene is TRBJ1-2, the V gene TRBV7-2; 10 positions match TRBD1. The germline V gene encodes CDR1 SGHTA and CDR2 FQGNSA. Unmatched junction bases numbered 6, after V lost 4 bases and J lost 7 bases. The CDR3 is 14 amino acids. The chain's CDR3 is CASSSGQGYGGYTF. As DNA, the CDR3 is TGTGCCAGCAGCTCGGGACAGGGGTATGGTGGCTACACCTTC.

This clone has more than one count but fewer than ten. The chain combines TRBV10-1 with TRBJ2-1; the D gene is possibly TRBD2 (8 bases). The V gene lost 11 bases and the J gene lost 2 bases, with 22 bases spanning the gap. CDR3 size: 16 residues. Germline-derived CDR1 and CDR2 are WNHNN and SYGVQD (reference sequence). Written as DNA, the CDR3 is TGCGCCTCCAGCAGGGACAGCGGGAGCCCCTACAATGAGCAGTTCTTC. This gives the protein CASSRDSGSPYNEQFF.

This chain links TRBV5-1 with TRBJ2-3; D not certain. Germline V gene sequence: CDR1 SGHRS, CDR2 YFSETQ. The CDR3 runs to 15 residues. V dropped 4 bases and J dropped 6 bases, with 18 bases sitting between them. CDR3 bases: TGCGCCAGCAGCAAGAACTACCCCACTACGGATACGCAGTATTTT. Amino acids: CASSKNYPTTDTQYF.

The chain couples TRBV28 to TRBJ1-6; 8 nucleotides align to TRBD1. This CDR3 is 16 amino acids long. The V segment lost 6 bases and the J segment 0 bases; nucleotides outside the gene matches: 4. Germline assignment: CDR1 MDHEN and CDR2 SYDVKM. The CDR3 protein is CASRDRGRSYNSPLHF. In nucleotides, the CDR3 is TGTGCCAGCAGAGACAGGGGCCGCTCCTATAATTCACCCCTCCACTTT.

The chain carries TRBV29-1 and TRBJ1-2, with 11 positions matching TRBD1. The CDR3 sequence is 15 residues long. Trimming took 1 base from V and 2 from J; bases not matched to a gene: 3. From germline, CDR1 is SQVTM and CDR2 ANQGSEA. As DNA, the CDR3 is TGCAGCGTTGAAGTTTGGGACAGGGGGAACTATGGCTACACCTTC. Its translation is CSVEVWDRGNYGYTF.

J is TRBJ2-1 and V is TRBV2; 9 positions match TRBD2. The CDR3 runs to 15 residues. J gave up 8 bases and V 7 bases, and 12 bases lay outside the gene matches. Germline values: CDR1 SNHLY, CDR2 FYNNEI. The CDR3 is CASKMASGIGDEQFF. The CDR3 nucleotides read TGTGCCAGCAAAATGGCTAGCGGGATAGGGGATGAGCAGTTCTTC. Filled out from reference TRBV2 and TRBJ2-1, the complete variable domain reads EPEVTQTPSHQVTQMGQEVILRCVPISNHLYFYWYRQILGQKVEFLVSFYNNEISEKSEIFDDQFSVERPDGSNFTLKIRSTKLEDSAMYFCASKMASGIGDEQFFGPGTRLTVL.

The sample holds a few counts of this clone. The J gene is TRBJ2-7, the V gene TRBV3-1 (or the pseudogene TRBV3-2); D is possibly TRBD2 (5 bases). The V gene's germline CDR1 is LGHDT and CDR2 YNNKEL (reference sequence). Trimming removed 4 bases at V and 2 bases at J, with 9 bases between. This CDR3 is built from 13 residues. The CDR3 is CASSLSGAYEQYF. CDR3 nucleotides: TGTGCCAGCAGCCTTTCCGGGGCCTACGAGCAGTACTTC.

This chain joins TRBV19 and TRBJ2-7, with TRBD2 matching 11 bases. The CDR3 covers 16 residues. Germline V gene sequence: CDR1 LNHDA, CDR2 SQIVND (reference sequence). With V trimmed by 5 bases and J by 0 bases, 6 bases remained unmatched. This chain's CDR3 is CASSVAGGPGSYEQYF. The DNA for the CDR3 is TGTGCCAGTAGTGTAGCGGGGGGGCCAGGCTCCTACGAGCAGTACTTC.

V is TRBV2 and J is TRBJ2-2; D might be TRBD1 (6 bases). V was cut by 5 bases and J by 0 bases, with 10 bases left in between. Per the germline V gene, CDR1 is SNHLY and CDR2 is FYNNEI. The length of the CDR3 is 15 residues. Here the CDR3 reads CASSRRTANTGELFF. DNA for the CDR3: TGTGCCAGCAGTCGAAGGACAGCGAACACCGGGGAGCTGTTTTTT.

The rearrangement joins TRBV10-3 to TRBJ1-1, with no clear D. Germline V lookup: CDR1 ENHRY, CDR2 SYGVKD. This CDR3 comprises 14 residues. V was trimmed by 7 bases and J by 2 bases, leaving 14 bases between them. The CDR3 loop reads CAIKSGDGNTEAFF. Written as DNA, the CDR3 is TGTGCCATCAAATCGGGAGACGGTAACACTGAAGCTTTCTTT.

J is TRBJ1-5 and V is TRBV7-9, with D unresolved. CDR3 size: 13 residues. The V gene's germline CDR1 is SEHNR and CDR2 FQNEAQ (reference sequence). V was cut by 3 bases and J by 10 bases, with 13 bases left in between. This CDR3 is CASSFEGMAPQHF. In nucleotides, the CDR3 is TGTGCCAGCAGCTTCGAGGGAATGGCACCCCAGCATTTT.

J is TRBJ2-2 and V is TRBV9; TRBD1 aligns across 9 bases. The CDR3 consists of 18 residues. CDR1 and CDR2 from the germline V gene are SGDLS and YYNGEE. J lost 4 bases, V lost 4 bases, and 14 bases had no gene match. CDR3 sequence reads: CASSLPQGQGGGTGELFF. The CDR3 coding sequence is TGTGCCAGCAGCTTACCCCAGGGACAGGGAGGTGGCACCGGGGAGCTGTTTTTT.

V and J are TRBV5-1 and TRBJ2-7; TRBD2 might be the D (5 bases). The CDR3 has 14 amino acids. In germline, CDR1 is SGHRS, CDR2 YFSETQ. V gave up 0 bases and J gave up 6 bases, with 13 bases separating them. The CDR3 nucleotides read TGCGCCAGCAGCTTGGTGCCTGCGGACTCCGAGCAGTACTTC. This sequence encodes CASSLVPADSEQYF.

This clone was recorded only once. The rearrangement uses TRBV6-4 and TRBJ2-7; 9 bases align to TRBD2. Germline V gene lookup returns CDR1 MRHNA and CDR2 SNTAGT. After removal of 4 bases from V and 0 bases from J, the junction contained 1 base not matched to a gene. CDR3 length: 14 amino acids. CDR3 in amino acids: CASSVREGSYEQYV. In nucleotides, the CDR3 is TGTGCCAGCAGTGTGCGGGAGGGCTCCTACGAGCAGTACGTC.

CDR3 in DNA: TGTGCCATCAGTGATCGGGTTGACTATGGCTACACCTTC. Protein product: CAISDRVDYGYTF. The chain has TRBV10-3 and TRBJ1-2, with D unresolved. From germline, CDR1 is ENHRY and CDR2 SYGVKD. This CDR3 contains 13 residues. With 3 bases removed from V and 3 bases from J, the gap between germline ends came to 8 bases.

The chain couples TRBV15 to TRBJ2-2; 8 bases fit TRBD2. This CDR3 has 16 residues. From germline, CDR1 is LNHNV and CDR2 YYDKDF (reference sequence). V dropped 10 bases and J dropped 2; count of bases not matched to a gene: 12. The CDR3, as DNA: TGTGCCATCGAGACTAGCGAGAAAGTCAACACCGGGGAGCTGTTTTTT. Translated: CAIETSEKVNTGELFF.

The V gene is TRBV12-3 or TRBV12-4, the J gene TRBJ2-2; D is perhaps TRBD1 (6 bases). The CDR3 is made up of 12 amino acids. In DNA form, the CDR3 reads TGTGCGGACAGCTCGAACACCGGGGAGCTGTTTTTT. Its protein product is CADSSNTGELFF.

The CDR3 coding sequence is TGTGCCAGCAGTGAATCTCAGGGGGACTCTAATGAAAAACTGTTTTTT. Residues: CASSESQGDSNEKLFF. The chain joins TRBV25-1 to TRBJ1-4; 7 bases map to TRBD1. After removal of 1 base from V and 3 bases from J, the junction contained 5 bases not matched to a gene. The germline V gene encodes CDR1 MGHDK and CDR2 SYGVNS. This CDR3 contains 16 residues.

V gene TRBV9 combines with J gene TRBJ2-5; 7 nucleotides match TRBD2. The germline CDR1 and CDR2 sequences are SGDLS and YYNGEE. The V and J ends lost 0 bases and 5 bases, in that order; junction bases with no gene match: 4. CDR3 length: 14 amino acids. CDR3 in DNA: TGTGCCAGCAGCGTAGCTAGCGGCATGGAGACCCAGTACTTC. Translation gives CASSVASGMETQYF.

This chain joins TRBV9 and TRBJ1-5; D may be TRBD1 (6 bases). Trimming removed 3 bases at V and 7 bases at J, with 14 bases between. The CDR3 contains 14 residues. Per germline, CDR1 SGDLS and CDR2 YYNGEE. The CDR3 DNA sequence: TGTGCCAGCAGCGGCACGGGGGGCGGACAGCCCCAGCATTTT. Its protein product is CASSGTGGGQPQHF.

CDR3 region: CASSLRGGGADEQFF. CDR3 nucleotide sequence: TGTGCCAGCAGTTTAAGGGGCGGGGGGGCTGATGAGCAGTTCTTC. The rearrangement links TRBV27 to TRBJ2-1; TRBD2 matches at 9 bases. The CDR3 runs 15 residues. CDR1 MNHEY and CDR2 SMNVEV come from the germline V gene (reference sequence). V shed 2 bases, J shed 8 bases, and the junction held 7 bases outside the gene matches.

The J gene is TRBJ2-2, the V gene TRBV11-3, with TRBD2 matching 12 bases. Germline-derived CDR1 and CDR2 are SGHNT and YENEEA. The CDR3 spans 16 residues. The V gene end was trimmed by 5 bases and the J gene end by 1 base; junction bases not matched to a gene: 2. In DNA, the CDR3 is TGTGCCAGCAGCCCACTAGCGGGGGGGAACACCGGGGAGCTGTTTTTT. Translating it yields CASSPLAGGNTGELFF.